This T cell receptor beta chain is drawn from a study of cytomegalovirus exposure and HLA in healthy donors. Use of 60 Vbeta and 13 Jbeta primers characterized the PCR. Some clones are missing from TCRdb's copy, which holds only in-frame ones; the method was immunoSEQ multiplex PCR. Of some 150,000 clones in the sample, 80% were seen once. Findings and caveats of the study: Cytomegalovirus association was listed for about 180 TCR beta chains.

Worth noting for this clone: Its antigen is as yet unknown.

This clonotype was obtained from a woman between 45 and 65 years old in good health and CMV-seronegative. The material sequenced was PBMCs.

The CDR3 DNA follows: TGTGCCAGCAGCCCAGGGCGGAAGACAGACAATGAGCAGTTCTTC. Protein product: CASSPGRKTDNEQFF. The chain couples TRBV9 to TRBJ2-1, with D possibly being TRBD1 (5 bases). Germline V lookup: CDR1 SGDLS, CDR2 YYNGEE. The CDR3 loop spans 15 amino acids. V lost 4 bases to trimming and J lost 5 bases, with 16 bases between them.